A selection of T cell receptor beta chains follows, all from one sample in a study of cytomegalovirus exposure and HLA in healthy donors. The protocol was immunoSEQ multiplex PCR, while the TCRdb copy is restricted to in-frame clones and leaves out a portion. The sample includes approximately 120,000 clones, 81% of them seen just once. The source material was PBMCs. The receptors stem from a man between 18 and 35 years old in good health and CMV-seronegative. CDR3s include the opening cysteine and the closing phenylalanine or tryptophan. The D gene is left open where the match is weak. Only some rows state a clone size, as once, few, many or a class for expanded clones.

TRBD1,TRBV2,TRBJ1-1,-,CASREFSGTANTEAFF,TGTGCCAGCAGGGAGTTTTCCGGGACAGCGAACACTGAAGCTTTCTTT
-,TRBV25-1,TRBJ2-7,-,CASSDSSYEQYF,TGTGCCAGCAGTGATTCTTCCTACGAGCAGTACTTC
-,TRBV6-1,TRBJ2-2,few,CASRGGLAKTGELFF,TGTGCCAGCAGAGGTGGGCTAGCGAAAACCGGGGAGCTGTTTTTT
TRBD2,TRBV7-6,TRBJ2-7,-,CASSFGGGAYEQYF,TGTGCCAGCAGCTTCGGCGGGGGGGCCTACGAGCAGTACTTC
-,TRBV7-2,TRBJ2-1,-,CASRALGQTYNEQFF,TGTGCCAGCAGGGCACTCGGACAGACCTACAATGAGCAGTTCTTC
TRBD1,TRBV7-9,TRBJ1-1,-,CASSPGQSMNTEAFF,TGTGCCAGCAGCCCGGGACAGTCTATGAACACTGAAGCTTTCTTT
-,TRBV6-1,TRBJ1-2,-,CASSEVRQGGMGNYGYTF,TGTGCCAGCAGTGAAGTGCGGCAGGGTGGGATGGGGAACTATGGCTACACCTTC
-,TRBV19,TRBJ2-7,-,CASSGSVGQLTYEQYF,TGTGCCAGTAGTGGCTCGGTGGGGCAACTGACCTACGAGCAGTACTTC
-,TRBV4-1,TRBJ1-4,-,CASSQSRVMGDLFF,TGCGCCAGCAGCCAGTCCAGGGTGATGGGGGACTTATTTTTT
-,TRBV15,TRBJ2-5,few,CATSREGTTQYF,TGTGCCACCAGCAGGGAGGGGACCACCCAGTACTTC
TRBD2,TRBV2,TRBJ2-1,-,CASSVLAGEGEQFF,TGTGCCAGCAGTGTTCTAGCGGGGGAAGGTGAGCAGTTCTTC
-,TRBV7-2,TRBJ1-4,-,CASSLPTAEKLFF,TGTGCCAGCAGCCTACCGACAGCGGAAAAACTGTTTTTT
TRBD1,TRBV6-6,TRBJ2-7,-,CASSGQGKGSYEQYF,TGTGCCAGCAGCGGACAGGGGAAGGGATCCTACGAGCAGTACTTC